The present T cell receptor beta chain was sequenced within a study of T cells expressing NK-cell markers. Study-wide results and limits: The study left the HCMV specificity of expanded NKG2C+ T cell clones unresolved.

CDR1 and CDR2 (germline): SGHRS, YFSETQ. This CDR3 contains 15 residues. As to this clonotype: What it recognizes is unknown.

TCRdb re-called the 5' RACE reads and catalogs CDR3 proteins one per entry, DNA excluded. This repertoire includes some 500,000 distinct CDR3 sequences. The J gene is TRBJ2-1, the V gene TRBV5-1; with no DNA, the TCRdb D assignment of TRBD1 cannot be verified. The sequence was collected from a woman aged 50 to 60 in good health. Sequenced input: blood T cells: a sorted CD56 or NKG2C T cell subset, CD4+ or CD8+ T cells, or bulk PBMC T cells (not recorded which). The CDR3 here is CASSFRGQGSNEQFF.